This is a list of T cell receptor beta chains from one sample in a study of Tregs in tolerant kidney transplant recipients. Only in-frame clones appear in the TCRdb table, and some are missing; sequencing was by immunoSEQ multiplex PCR. Of tens of thousands of clones detected, approximately 94% appear once; the ten largest clones hold approximately 0.5%. Here the sequenced sample was CD4+ T cells from blood, taken before the transplant. The receptors stem from a human donor who received a combined kidney and bone marrow transplant. The CDR3 runs from the conserved cysteine through the conserved F or W. D genes are given only for firm matches. Not every row has a clone size; where given, it reads once, few, many or a size class.

v_call	d_call	clone_size	j_call	cdr3_aa	cdr3_nt
TRBV4-3	NA	NA	TRBJ1-2	CASSQDYARPGYGYTF	TGCGCCAGCAGCCAAGATTACGCAAGGCCGGGCTATGGCTACACCTTC
TRBV7-8	TRBD2	NA	TRBJ2-7	CASSRQAGEQYF	TGTGCCAGCAGCAGACAAGCGGGAGAGCAGTACTTC
TRBV10-3	TRBD2	NA	TRBJ2-1	CAISDYLAGGPLYEQFF	TGTGCCATCAGTGATTATCTAGCGGGGGGGCCTCTGTATGAGCAGTTCTTC
TRBV6-5	TRBD1	NA	TRBJ1-1	CASSYSQGAMIKAFF	TGTGCCAGCAGTTACTCGCAGGGGGCTATGATAAAAGCTTTCTTT
TRBV5-6	NA	once	TRBJ1-5	CASSLSSYSNQPQHF	TGTGCCAGCAGCTTGTCCTCCTATAGCAATCAGCCCCAGCATTTT
TRBV5-6	TRBD1	NA	TRBJ1-6	CASSLLDRDNSPLHF	TGTGCCAGCAGCTTACTGGACAGGGATAATTCCCCCCTCCACTTT
TRBV30	TRBD1	NA	TRBJ1-2	CAWRRSEGTGGYTF	TGTGCCTGGAGAAGGTCGGAGGGGACAGGTGGCTACACCTTC
TRBV7-3	NA	NA	TRBJ2-1	CASSQNGGGNEQFF	TGTGCCAGCAGCCAGAACGGAGGTGGCAATGAGCAGTTCTTC
TRBV10-3	TRBD2	NA	TRBJ2-1	CATHLSAGGYNEQFF	TGTGCCACACATCTTAGCGCGGGAGGGTACAATGAGCAGTTCTTC
TRBV30	NA	once	TRBJ1-5	CAWSSHGAQPQHF	TGTGCCTGGAGTTCCCATGGAGCTCAGCCCCAGCATTTT
TRBV4-2	TRBD2	NA	TRBJ2-5	CASSQTRGGEETQYF	TGTGCCAGCAGCCAAACGCGGGGGGGCGAAGAGACCCAGTACTTC
TRBV7-2	NA	NA	TRBJ2-7	CASSLVGTPGSYEQYF	TGTGCCAGCAGCTTAGTTGGGACTCCGGGCTCCTACGAGCAGTACTTC
TRBV7-2	TRBD1	NA	TRBJ2-7	CASSLTGARHYEQYF	TGTGCCAGCAGCTTGACAGGGGCGAGGCACTACGAGCAGTACTTC
TRBV2	NA	NA	TRBJ2-5	CAAALEGETQYF	TGTGCCGCAGCTCTGGAGGGTGAGACCCAGTACTTC
TRBV5-1	NA	NA	TRBJ1-4	CASSLAGGTLVGKLFF	TGCGCCAGCAGCTTGGCCGGGGGGACCCTCGTCGGGAAACTGTTTTTT
TRBV11-2	TRBD1	NA	TRBJ1-6	CASSFTGVAPLHF	TGTGCCAGCAGCTTCACAGGGGTTGCACCCCTCCACTTT
TRBV18	TRBD1	once	TRBJ1-1	CASSPPWDRRNTEAFF	TGTGCCAGCTCACCACCCTGGGACAGGAGGAACACTGAAGCTTTCTTT
TRBV5-1	TRBD1	NA	TRBJ1-1	CASSKGQVMNTEAFF	TGCGCCAGCAGCAAGGGACAGGTGATGAACACTGAAGCTTTCTTT
TRBV7-9	TRBD1	NA	TRBJ1-6	CASSLAGDRHSPLHF	TGTGCCAGCAGCTTAGCAGGGGACAGGCATTCACCCCTCCACTTT
TRBV19	NA	NA	TRBJ2-3	CASSIDRREDTQYF	TGTGCCAGTAGTATAGATAGGCGGGAAGATACGCAGTATTTT
TRBV18	TRBD1	NA	TRBJ2-7	CASSPVDRAYEQYF	TGTGCCAGCTCACCAGTAGACAGGGCCTACGAGCAGTACTTC
TRBV28	TRBD1	NA	TRBJ2-6	CASSLPGQGSGANVLTF	TGTGCCAGCAGCCTTCCGGGACAGGGATCTGGGGCCAACGTCCTGACTTTC
TRBV7-9	TRBD1	NA	TRBJ2-3	CASSHRGGGPGEDTQYF	TGTGCCAGCAGCCACAGGGGTGGGGGACCCGGGGAAGATACGCAGTATTTT
TRBV29-1	TRBD1	NA	TRBJ2-5	CSVKTGQETQYF	TGCAGCGTAAAGACAGGGCAAGAGACCCAGTACTTC
TRBV30	TRBD1	few	TRBJ2-4	CAWRTPTGTGVKNIQYF	TGTGCCTGGAGGACCCCTACCGGGACAGGGGTCAAAAACATTCAGTACTTC
TRBV9	NA	NA	TRBJ2-3	CASSVRGGRALGDTQYF	TGTGCCAGCAGCGTGAGGGGAGGTAGAGCCTTGGGGGATACGCAGTATTTT
TRBV9	TRBD2	NA	TRBJ2-1	CASSIYGGGIYDNEQFF	TGTGCCAGCAGCATATACGGGGGGGGGATTTATGACAATGAGCAGTTCTTC
TRBV5-1	NA	NA	TRBJ1-6	CASSSQDRSNSPLHF	TGCGCCAGCAGCTCCCAGGACAGAAGTAATTCCCCCCTCCACTTT
TRBV18	TRBD1	NA	TRBJ1-1	CASSLGQKNTEAFF	TGTGCCAGCTCATTGGGACAGAAGAACACTGAAGCTTTCTTT
TRBV5-6	NA	NA	TRBJ2-7	CASSLGPGIYEQYF	TGTGCCAGCAGCCTGGGTCCGGGAATCTACGAGCAGTACTTC
TRBV7-3	NA	NA	TRBJ2-7	CASSLTQGVPAYEQYF	TGTGCCAGCAGCTTAACGCAAGGGGTCCCCGCTTACGAGCAGTACTTC
TRBV6-5	TRBD2	NA	TRBJ2-1	CASRSGGYNEQFF	TGTGCCAGCAGAAGCGGGGGTTACAATGAGCAGTTCTTC
TRBV7-8	TRBD1	NA	TRBJ1-2	CASSSDRAGHGYTF	TGTGCCAGCAGCTCAGACAGGGCGGGTCATGGCTACACCTTC
TRBV4-2	TRBD2	NA	TRBJ2-3	CASSQVGAGEGSDTQYF	TGTGCCAGCAGCCAAGTTGGGGCGGGGGAAGGGTCAGATACGCAGTATTTT
TRBV7-6	NA	NA	TRBJ2-5	CASSRITGLIVETQYF	TGTGCCAGCAGCCGAATCACCGGACTCATCGTAGAGACCCAGTACTTC
TRBV6-1	NA	NA	TRBJ1-5	CASSFPGDQPQHF	TGTGCCAGCAGTTTCCCGGGGGATCAGCCCCAGCATTTT
TRBV28	TRBD1	NA	TRBJ1-1	CASSSAPRDRMTEAFF	TGTGCCAGCAGTTCAGCGCCCCGGGACAGAATGACTGAAGCTTTCTTT
TRBV7-9	NA	NA	TRBJ2-3	CASSLERADDTQYF	TGTGCCAGCAGCTTAGAACGAGCCGATGATACGCAGTATTTT
TRBV7-2	NA	NA	TRBJ2-5	CASSLVGVSQETQYF	TGTGCCAGCAGCTTAGTAGGGGTCTCCCAAGAGACCCAGTACTTC
TRBV7-3	TRBD1	NA	TRBJ1-3	CASSSTGGSGNTIYF	TGTGCCAGCAGCTCAACAGGGGGCTCTGGAAACACCATATATTTT
TRBV18	TRBD1	NA	TRBJ1-2	CASSLGTGVQAFYGYTF	TGTGCCAGCTCACTTGGGACAGGGGTACAAGCTTTCTATGGCTACACCTTC
TRBV2	NA	once	TRBJ1-2	CASFLMSNYGYTF	TGTGCCAGCTTTCTCATGAGTAACTATGGCTACACCTTC
TRBV11-3	TRBD2	NA	TRBJ2-7	CASSRRSGGLAGPYEQYF	TGTGCCAGCAGCCGTAGGAGTGGTGGACTAGCGGGTCCCTACGAGCAGTACTTC
TRBV5-4	NA	NA	TRBJ2-3	CASSFTRSTDTQYF	TGTGCCAGCAGCTTCACTAGGAGCACAGATACGCAGTATTTT
TRBV29-1	TRBD1	NA	TRBJ1-1	CSGSGQAINTEAFF	TGCAGCGGTTCAGGACAGGCGATCAACACTGAAGCTTTCTTT
TRBV11-2	NA	NA	TRBJ2-7	CASSLAGYEQYF	TGTGCCAGCAGCTTAGCAGGGTACGAGCAGTACTTC
TRBV12-2	NA	NA	TRBJ1-2	CASRFPLTGINYGYTF	TGTGCAAGTCGCTTCCCCCTGACAGGGATCAACTATGGCTACACCTTC
TRBV6-5	TRBD1	NA	TRBJ1-1	CASRGQGRLGAFF	TGTGCCAGCAGGGGACAGGGTCGGTTGGGAGCTTTCTTT
TRBV9	NA	NA	TRBJ2-5	CASSVTGRETQYF	TGTGCCAGCAGCGTAACAGGTAGAGAGACCCAGTACTTC